The 8 T cell receptor beta chains below come from one sample, sequenced in a study of OX40 agonist ivuxolimab in advanced cancers. TCRdb's copy holds only in-frame clones and misses some; the assay was immunoSEQ multiplex PCR. The sample lists about 48,000 clones; 81% were seen once. This material consisted of CD4+ or CD8+ T cells sorted from blood, taken in a trial of the OX40 agonist ivuxolimab. Receptor source: an adult with an advanced solid tumor such as melanoma, head and neck, liver or kidney cancer.

The chain recombines TRBV5-1 with TRBJ1-1, with a tentative D call TRBD1 (5 bases). The CDR3 runs to 15 residues. Germline CDR1 SGHRS, CDR2 YFSETQ. Trimming removed 5 bases at V and 0 bases at J, with 14 bases between. In DNA form, the CDR3 reads TGCGCCAGCAGGCCAATCGGACAATTGAACACTGAAGCTTTCTTT. Its translation: CASRPIGQLNTEAFF.

This clone is termed medium-sized. This chain connects TRBV4-1 to TRBJ2-1; no clear D gene. Germline V gene sequence: CDR1 MGHRA, CDR2 YSYEKL. V was shortened by 4 bases and J by 6 bases, with 19 bases between the two germline ends. The CDR3 runs to 16 residues. The CDR3, as DNA: TGCGCCAGCAGCCTCTACTCCGGTTATACGGCCAATGAGCAGTTCTTC. This gives the protein CASSLYSGYTANEQFF.

This clone was counted a few times. The V gene is TRBV7-6, the J gene TRBJ2-7; D uncertain. Germline CDR1 is SGHVS and CDR2 is FNYEAQ. The CDR3 has 14 amino acids. With 1 base removed from V and 0 bases from J, the gap between germline ends came to 7 bases. CDR3 in DNA: TGTGCCAGCAGCTTAGACGCTAGCTCCTACGAGCAGTACTTC. Translation gives CASSLDASSYEQYF. Supplemented by reference TRBV7-6 and TRBJ2-7, the full variable domain reads GAGVSQSPRYKVTKRGQDVALRCDPISGHVSLYWYRQALGQGPEFLTYFNYEAQQDKSGLPNDRFSAERPEGSISTLTIQRTEQRDSAMYRCASSLDASSYEQYFGPGTRLTVT.

The rearrangement uses TRBV19 and TRBJ2-3; the D gene is possibly TRBD2 (5 bases). The CDR3 extends over 14 amino acids. Trimming pared 3 bases from V and 4 bases from J, leaving 11 bases between. CDR1 and CDR2 (germline): LNHDA, SQIVND (reference sequence). The CDR3 spells CASSILASPDTQYF. CDR3 DNA sequence: TGTGCCAGTAGTATCCTGGCTAGCCCAGATACGCAGTATTTT.

The chain employs TRBV7-2 and TRBJ2-7; a possible D gene is TRBD1 (6 bases). Trimming shortened V by 1 base and J by 0 bases, and 19 bases separated the two germline ends. This CDR3 spans 18 amino acids. Looked up from germline, CDR1 is SGHTA and CDR2 is FQGNSA. Written as DNA, the CDR3 is TGTGCCAGCAGCTTAGGCTTCTGGCTGGGACACGACTCCTACGAGCAGTACTTC. This translates into CASSLGFWLGHDSYEQYF. The variable domain in full, with the rest retrieved from reference TRBV7-2 and TRBJ2-7, is GAGVSQSPSNKVTEKGKDVELRCDPISGHTALYWYRQSLGQGLEFLIYFQGNSAPDKSGLPSDRFSAERTGGSVSTLTIQRTQQEDSAVYLCASSLGFWLGHDSYEQYFGPGTRLTVT.

This chain uses TRBV9 with TRBJ2-7; possibly TRBD2 for D (6 bases). Trimming took 3 bases from V and 0 from J, leaving 13 bases between them. The CDR3 extends over 15 amino acids. Germline assignment: CDR1 SGDLS and CDR2 YYNGEE. DNA for the CDR3: TGTGCCAGCAGCGCGGAGGGCGATAGCTCCTACGAGCAGTACTTC. This sequence encodes CASSAEGDSSYEQYF.

This clone was counted once. V gene TRBV19 combines with J gene TRBJ2-7; 9 bases align to TRBD1. Germline CDR1 reads LNHDA; CDR2 reads SQIVND (reference sequence). V shed 5 bases and J 0 bases; nucleotides not matched to a gene: 11. The CDR3 contains 17 residues. CDR3 protein: CASSPTPGTGSSYEQYF. CDR3 DNA sequence: TGTGCCAGTAGTCCCACCCCCGGGACAGGGAGCTCCTACGAGCAGTACTTC.

The chain links TRBV5-1 to TRBJ1-1; weak D call: TRBD1 (6 bases). The length of the CDR3 is 14 residues. V was shortened by 5 bases and J by 4 bases, with 15 bases between the two germline ends. CDR1 and CDR2 (germline): SGHRS, YFSETQ. CDR3 sequence: CASRIEGEGTEAFF. The CDR3 region has the DNA TGCGCCAGCAGGATCGAGGGGGAGGGCACTGAAGCTTTCTTT.